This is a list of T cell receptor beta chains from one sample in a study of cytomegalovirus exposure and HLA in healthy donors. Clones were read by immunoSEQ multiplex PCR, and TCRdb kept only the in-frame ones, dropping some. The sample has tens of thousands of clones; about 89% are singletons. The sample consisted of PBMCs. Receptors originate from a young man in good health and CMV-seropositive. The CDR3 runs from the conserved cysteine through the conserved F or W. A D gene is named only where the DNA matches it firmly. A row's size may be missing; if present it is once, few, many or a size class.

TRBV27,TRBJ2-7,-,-,CATRGWGEFSEQYF,TGTGCCACCAGGGGGTGGGGGGAGTTCTCCGAGCAGTACTTC
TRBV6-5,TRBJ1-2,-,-,CASSLHGVNYGYTF,TGTGCCAGCAGCCTCCACGGGGTTAACTATGGCTACACCTTC
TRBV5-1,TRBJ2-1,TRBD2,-,CASSLTREFEQFF,TGCGCCAGCAGCTTGACGCGGGAGTTTGAGCAGTTCTTC
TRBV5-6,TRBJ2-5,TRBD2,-,CASLELGGETQYF,TGTGCCAGTCTGGAGCTGGGGGGGGAGACCCAGTACTTC
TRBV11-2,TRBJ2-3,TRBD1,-,CASSLPPGTGATDTQYF,TGTGCCAGCAGCTTACCCCCGGGGACAGGGGCCACAGATACGCAGTATTTT
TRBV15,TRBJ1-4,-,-,CATSREGSNEKLFF,TGTGCCACCAGCAGAGAGGGCAGTAATGAAAAACTGTTTTTT
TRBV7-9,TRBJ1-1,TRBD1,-,CASSRTGGRTEAFF,TGTGCCAGCAGCCGGACAGGGGGAAGGACTGAAGCTTTCTTT
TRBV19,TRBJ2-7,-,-,CASSIRDIGEQYF,TGTGCCAGTAGTATTCGGGACATAGGCGAGCAGTACTTC
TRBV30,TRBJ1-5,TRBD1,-,CAWNRGRNQPQHF,TGTGCCTGGAACAGGGGCCGCAATCAGCCCCAGCATTTT
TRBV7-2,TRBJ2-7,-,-,CASSLVRAGYSEQYF,TGTGCCAGCAGCTTAGTTCGGGCAGGGTACTCCGAGCAGTACTTC
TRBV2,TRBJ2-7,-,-,CASSEAVSYEQYF,TGTGCCAGCAGTGAAGCCGTCTCCTACGAGCAGTACTTC
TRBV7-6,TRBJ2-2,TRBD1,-,CASSNGQGGSGELFF,TGTGCCAGCAGTAACGGACAGGGAGGCTCCGGGGAGCTGTTTTTT
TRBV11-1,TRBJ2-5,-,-,CASSLKARGETQYF,TGTGCCAGCAGCTTAAAGGCTAGAGGGGAGACCCAGTACTTC
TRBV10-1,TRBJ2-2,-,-,CASSDSWQTNTGELFF,TGCGCCAGCAGTGACAGTTGGCAGACGAACACCGGGGAGCTGTTTTTT
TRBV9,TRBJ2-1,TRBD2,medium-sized,CASSISGKLDEQFF,TGTGCCAGCAGCATCAGCGGGAAGTTAGATGAGCAGTTCTTC
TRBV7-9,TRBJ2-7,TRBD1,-,CASSSVMGTADYEQYF,TGTGCGAGCAGTTCGGTGATGGGGACAGCTGACTACGAGCAGTACTTC
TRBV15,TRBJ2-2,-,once,CATSRDFAELATGELFF,TGTGCCACCAGCAGAGATTTTGCGGAGCTGGCCACCGGGGAGCTGTTTTTT
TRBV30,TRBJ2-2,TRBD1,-,CAWSPRDRSTGELFF,TGTGCCTGGAGCCCGAGGGACAGATCCACCGGGGAGCTGTTTTTT
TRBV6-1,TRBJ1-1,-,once,CASSDSRGTEAFF,TGTGCCAGCAGTGACTCTCGGGGCACTGAAGCTTTCTTT
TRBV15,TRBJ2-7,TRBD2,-,CATSRGLADTYEQYF,TGTGCCACCAGCAGGGGACTAGCGGATACCTACGAGCAGTACTTC
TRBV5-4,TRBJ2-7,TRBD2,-,CASSFGGALEQYF,TGTGCCAGCAGCTTCGGGGGGGCGCTTGAGCAGTACTTC
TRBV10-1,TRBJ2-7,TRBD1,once,CASSETGVTGEQYF,TGCGCCAGCAGTGAGACAGGGGTAACGGGAGAGCAGTACTTC
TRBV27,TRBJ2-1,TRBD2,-,CASAPGLALDEQFF,TGTGCCAGCGCACCGGGACTAGCTTTGGATGAGCAGTTCTTC
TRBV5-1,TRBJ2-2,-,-,CASSLAAGSSSGELFF,TGCGCCAGCAGCTTGGCCGCGGGTTCGTCGAGCGGGGAGCTGTTTTTT
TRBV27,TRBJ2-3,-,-,CASSFLQTDTQYF,TGTGCCAGCAGTTTCTTGCAGACAGATACGCAGTATTTT
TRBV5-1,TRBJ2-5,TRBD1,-,CASSFQPGTAQETQYF,TGCGCCAGCAGCTTTCAACCTGGGACAGCACAAGAGACCCAGTACTTC
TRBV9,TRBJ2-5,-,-,CASSPFQSRETQYF,TGTGCCAGCAGCCCCTTTCAATCGCGAGAGACCCAGTACTTC
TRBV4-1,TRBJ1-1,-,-,CASSQDWQGGNTEAFF,TGCGCCAGCAGCCAAGATTGGCAGGGCGGGAACACTGAAGCTTTCTTT
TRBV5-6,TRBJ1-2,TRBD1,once,CASSIRTGGFYGYTF,TGTGCCAGCAGCATTCGGACAGGGGGCTTCTATGGCTACACCTTC
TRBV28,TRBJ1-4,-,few,CASSEGGGPSGLFF,TGTGCCAGCAGTGAGGGGGGAGGACCTAGCGGGCTGTTTTTT
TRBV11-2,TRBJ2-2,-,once,CASSPFPKGELFF,TGTGCCAGCAGCCCTTTTCCTAAAGGGGAGCTGTTTTTT
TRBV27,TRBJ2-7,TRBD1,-,CASSFNRGSEQYF,TGTGCCAGCAGTTTCAACAGGGGCTCCGAGCAGTACTTC
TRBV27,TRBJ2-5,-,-,CASSFWRGPQETQYF,TGTGCCAGCAGTTTTTGGCGGGGGCCCCAAGAGACCCAGTACTTC
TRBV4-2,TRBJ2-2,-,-,CASSLPTIGELFF,TGTGCCAGCAGCCTACCAACTATCGGGGAGCTGTTTTTT
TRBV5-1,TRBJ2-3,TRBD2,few,CASSLTSPDTDTQYF,TGCGCCAGCAGCCTGACTAGCCCGGACACAGATACGCAGTATTTT
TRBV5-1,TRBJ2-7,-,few,CASSLAPGLPTEQYF,TGCGCCAGCAGCTTGGCGCCGGGTTTACCGACCGAGCAGTACTTC
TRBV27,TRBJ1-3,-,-,CASSLIGGGSGNTIYF,TGTGCCAGCAGTTTGATTGGGGGGGGCTCTGGAAACACCATATATTTT
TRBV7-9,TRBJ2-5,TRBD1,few,CASSFARTGTETQYF,TGTGCCAGCAGCTTTGCCCGGACAGGTACCGAGACCCAGTACTTC
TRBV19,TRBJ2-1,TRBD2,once,CATMRREGHNEQFF,TGTGCCACCATGCGGCGGGAGGGCCACAATGAGCAGTTCTTC
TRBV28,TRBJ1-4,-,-,CASRNSATNEKLFF,TGTGCCAGCAGGAACAGTGCAACTAATGAAAAACTGTTTTTT
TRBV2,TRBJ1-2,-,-,CASRLTDFSYGYTF,TGTGCCAGCAGATTGACAGACTTTTCCTATGGCTACACCTTC
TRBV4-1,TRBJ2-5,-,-,CASSQGHVETQYF,TGCGCCAGCAGCCAAGGGCACGTCGAGACCCAGTACTTC
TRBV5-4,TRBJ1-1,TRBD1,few,CASSSLQRGLTFF,TGTGCCAGCAGCTCCCTTCAGAGGGGGCTTACTTTCTTT
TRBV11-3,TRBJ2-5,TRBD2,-,CASSSSTSGRAHWETQYF,TGTGCCAGCAGCTCCTCGACTAGCGGGAGGGCCCATTGGGAGACCCAGTACTTC
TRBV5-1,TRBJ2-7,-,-,CASSSAEVDKTYEQYF,TGCGCCAGCAGCTCCGCTGAGGTGGACAAGACCTACGAGCAGTACTTC
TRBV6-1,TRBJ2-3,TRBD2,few,CASSELAGADTQYF,TGTGCCAGCAGTGAACTAGCGGGAGCAGATACGCAGTATTTT
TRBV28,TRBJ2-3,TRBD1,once,CASRDRREHDTQYF,TGTGCCAGCCGGGACAGGAGGGAACACGATACGCAGTATTTT
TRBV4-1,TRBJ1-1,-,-,CASSHLPSRKNTEAFF,TGCGCCAGCAGCCACCTACCGTCTAGGAAGAACACTGAAGCTTTCTTT
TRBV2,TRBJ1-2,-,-,CASSAEGANYGYTF,TGTGCCAGCAGTGCGGAGGGCGCGAACTATGGCTACACCTTC
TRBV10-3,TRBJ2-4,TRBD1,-,CAISEGARQGLAKNIQYF,TGTGCCATCAGTGAAGGGGCAAGACAGGGTTTGGCCAAAAACATTCAGTACTTC
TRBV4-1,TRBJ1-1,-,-,CASSQVESRRNTEAFF,TGCGCCAGCAGCCAAGTGGAGTCAAGAAGGAACACTGAAGCTTTCTTT
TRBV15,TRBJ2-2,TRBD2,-,CATSRLGLAGNTGELFF,TGTGCCACCAGCAGACTGGGACTAGCGGGAAACACCGGGGAGCTGTTTTTT
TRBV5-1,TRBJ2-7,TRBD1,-,CASRQMTGGAYEQYF,TGCGCCAGCAGACAGATGACAGGGGGCGCCTACGAGCAGTACTTC
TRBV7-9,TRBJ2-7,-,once,CASSLEAGSYEQYF,TGTGCCAGCAGCTTAGAGGCAGGGTCCTACGAGCAGTACTTC
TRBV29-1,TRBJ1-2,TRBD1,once,CSVDPPGQGSGYTF,TGCAGCGTTGATCCTCCGGGACAGGGCAGTGGCTACACCTTC
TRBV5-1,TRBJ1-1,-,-,CASSPLRGTEAFF,TGCGCCAGCAGCCCACTCCGCGGGACTGAAGCTTTCTTT